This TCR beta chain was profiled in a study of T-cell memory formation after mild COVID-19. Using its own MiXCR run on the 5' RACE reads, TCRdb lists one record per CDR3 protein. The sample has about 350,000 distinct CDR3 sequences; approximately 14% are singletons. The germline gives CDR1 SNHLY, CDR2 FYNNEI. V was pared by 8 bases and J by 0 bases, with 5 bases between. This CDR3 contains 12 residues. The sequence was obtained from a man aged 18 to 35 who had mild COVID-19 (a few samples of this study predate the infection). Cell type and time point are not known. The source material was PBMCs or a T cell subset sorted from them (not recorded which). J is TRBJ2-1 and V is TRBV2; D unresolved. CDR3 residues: CASCSSYNEQFF. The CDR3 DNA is TGTGCCAGCTGCAGCTCCTACAATGAGCAGTTCTTC.